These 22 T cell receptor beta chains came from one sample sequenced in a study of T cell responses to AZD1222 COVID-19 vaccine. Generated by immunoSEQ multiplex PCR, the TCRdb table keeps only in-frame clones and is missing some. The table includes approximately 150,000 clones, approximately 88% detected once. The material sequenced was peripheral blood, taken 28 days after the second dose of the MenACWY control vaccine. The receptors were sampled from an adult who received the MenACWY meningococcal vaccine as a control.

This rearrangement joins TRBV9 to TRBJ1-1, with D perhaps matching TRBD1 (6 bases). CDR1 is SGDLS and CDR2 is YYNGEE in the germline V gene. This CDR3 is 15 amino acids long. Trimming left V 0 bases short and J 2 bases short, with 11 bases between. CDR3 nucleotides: TGTGCCAGCAGCGTAGATTCAGGGGTAAACACTGAAGCTTTCTTT. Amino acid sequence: CASSVDSGVNTEAFF.

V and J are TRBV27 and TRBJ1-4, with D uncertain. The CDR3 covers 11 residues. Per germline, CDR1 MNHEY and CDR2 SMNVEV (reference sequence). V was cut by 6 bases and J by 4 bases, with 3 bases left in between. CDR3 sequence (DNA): TGTGCCAGCAGAGTTAATGAAAAACTGTTTTTT. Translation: CASRVNEKLFF.

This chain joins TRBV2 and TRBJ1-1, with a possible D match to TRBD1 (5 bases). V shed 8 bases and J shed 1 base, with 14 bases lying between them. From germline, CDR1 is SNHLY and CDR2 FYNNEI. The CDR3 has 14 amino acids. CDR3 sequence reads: CASVQGDWNTEAFF. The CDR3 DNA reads TGTGCCAGCGTGCAGGGCGATTGGAACACTGAAGCTTTCTTT.

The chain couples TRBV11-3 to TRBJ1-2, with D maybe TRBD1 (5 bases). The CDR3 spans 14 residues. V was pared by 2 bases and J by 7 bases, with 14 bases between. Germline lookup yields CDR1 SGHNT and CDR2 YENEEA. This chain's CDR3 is CASSLSSGRLGYTF. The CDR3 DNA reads TGTGCCAGCAGCTTAAGTTCAGGGAGACTTGGCTACACCTTC.

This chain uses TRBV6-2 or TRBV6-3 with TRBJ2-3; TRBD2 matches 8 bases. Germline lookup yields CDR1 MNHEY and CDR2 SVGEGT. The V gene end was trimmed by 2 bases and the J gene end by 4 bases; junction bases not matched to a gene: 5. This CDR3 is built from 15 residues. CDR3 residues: CASSYRAGDADTQYF. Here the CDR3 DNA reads TGTGCCAGCAGTTACCGAGCGGGAGATGCAGATACGCAGTATTTT.

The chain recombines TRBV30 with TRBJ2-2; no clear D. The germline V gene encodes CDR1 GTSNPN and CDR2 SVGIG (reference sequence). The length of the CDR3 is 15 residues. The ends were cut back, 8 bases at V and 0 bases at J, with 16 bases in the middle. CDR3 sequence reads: CATRDGTANTGELFF. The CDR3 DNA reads TGTGCCACCCGAGACGGCACCGCGAACACCGGGGAGCTGTTTTTT.

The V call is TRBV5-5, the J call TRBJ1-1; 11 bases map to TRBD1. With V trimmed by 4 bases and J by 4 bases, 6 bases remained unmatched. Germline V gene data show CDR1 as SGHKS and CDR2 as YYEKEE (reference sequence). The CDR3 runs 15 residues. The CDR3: CASSTGQGARTEAFF. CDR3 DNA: TGTGCCAGCAGCACCGGACAGGGGGCGCGCACTGAAGCTTTCTTT.

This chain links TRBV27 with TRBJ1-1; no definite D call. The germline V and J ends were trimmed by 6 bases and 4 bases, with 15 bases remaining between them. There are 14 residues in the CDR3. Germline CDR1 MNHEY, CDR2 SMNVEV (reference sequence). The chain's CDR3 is CASRQTESGTEAFF. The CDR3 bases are TGTGCCAGCAGACAAACAGAGTCGGGCACTGAAGCTTTCTTT.

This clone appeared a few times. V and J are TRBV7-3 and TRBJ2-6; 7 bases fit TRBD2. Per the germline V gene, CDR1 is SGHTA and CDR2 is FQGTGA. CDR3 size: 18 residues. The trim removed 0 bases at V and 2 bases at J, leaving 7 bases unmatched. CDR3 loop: CASSLTPGEGPGANVLTF. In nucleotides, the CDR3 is TGTGCCAGCAGCTTAACCCCGGGGGAGGGCCCTGGGGCCAACGTCCTGACTTTC.

CDR3 in amino acids: CAFAKRAEAFF. CDR3 DNA sequence: TGTGCCTTCGCAAAGCGCGCTGAAGCTTTCTTT. The chain recombines TRBV30 with TRBJ1-1; D is ambiguous. Germline loops: CDR1 GTSNPN, CDR2 SVGIG (reference sequence). CDR3 length: 11 residues. V dropped 7 bases and J dropped 6 bases, with 12 bases sitting between them.

The CDR3 loop reads CASSQIPQGASAPNQPQHF. The CDR3 nucleotides are TGTGCCAGCAGTCAAATCCCACAGGGGGCTTCGGCCCCTAATCAGCCCCAGCATTTT. This chain connects TRBV6-2 or TRBV6-3 to TRBJ1-5, with 9 nucleotides matching TRBD1. CDR1 MNHEY and CDR2 SVGEGT come from the germline V gene. With V trimmed by 5 bases and J by 4 bases, 18 bases remained unmatched. The CDR3 is made up of 19 amino acids.

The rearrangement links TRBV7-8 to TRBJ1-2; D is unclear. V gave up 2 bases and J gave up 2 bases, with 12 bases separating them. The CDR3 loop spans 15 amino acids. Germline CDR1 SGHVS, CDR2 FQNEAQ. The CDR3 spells CASSLRDQPNYGYTF. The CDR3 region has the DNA TGTGCCAGCAGCTTAAGAGACCAGCCCAACTATGGCTACACCTTC.

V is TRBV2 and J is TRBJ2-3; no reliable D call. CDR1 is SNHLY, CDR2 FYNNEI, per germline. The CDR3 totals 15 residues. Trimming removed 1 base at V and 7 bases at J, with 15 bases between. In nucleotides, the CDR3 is TGTGCCAGCAGTGAAGGGGCCTCCCCCGCATATACGCAGTATTTT. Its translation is CASSEGASPAYTQYF.

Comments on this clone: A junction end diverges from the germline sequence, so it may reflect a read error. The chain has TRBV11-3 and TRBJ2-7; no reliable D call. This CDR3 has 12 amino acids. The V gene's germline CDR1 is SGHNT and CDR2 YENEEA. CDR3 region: CASSLDGPHVHF. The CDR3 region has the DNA TGTGCCAGCAGCTTGGACGGGCCCCACGTGCACTTC.

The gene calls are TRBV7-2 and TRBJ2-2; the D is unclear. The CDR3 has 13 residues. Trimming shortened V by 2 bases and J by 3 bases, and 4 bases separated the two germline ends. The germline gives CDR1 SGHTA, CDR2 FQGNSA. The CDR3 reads CASSLHYTGELFF. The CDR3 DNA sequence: TGTGCCAGCAGCTTACACTACACCGGGGAGCTGTTTTTT.

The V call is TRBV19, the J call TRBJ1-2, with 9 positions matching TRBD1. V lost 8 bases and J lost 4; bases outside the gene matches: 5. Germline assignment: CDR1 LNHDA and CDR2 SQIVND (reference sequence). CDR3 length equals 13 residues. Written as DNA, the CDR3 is TGTGCCAGTGAAACAGGGGGCATCTATGGCTACACCTTC. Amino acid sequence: CASETGGIYGYTF. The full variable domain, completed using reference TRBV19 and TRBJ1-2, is DGGITQSPKYLFRKEGQNVTLSCEQNLNHDAMYWYRQDPGQGLRLIYYSQIVNDFQKGDIAEGYSVSREKKESFPLTVTSAQKNPTAFYLCASETGGIYGYTFGSGTRLTVV.

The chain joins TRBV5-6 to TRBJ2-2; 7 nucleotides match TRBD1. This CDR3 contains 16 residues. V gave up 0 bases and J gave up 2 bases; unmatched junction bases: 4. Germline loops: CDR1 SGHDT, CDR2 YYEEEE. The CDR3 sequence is CASSLGGGENTGELFF. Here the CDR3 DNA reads TGTGCCAGCAGCTTGGGAGGGGGCGAAAACACCGGGGAGCTGTTTTTT.

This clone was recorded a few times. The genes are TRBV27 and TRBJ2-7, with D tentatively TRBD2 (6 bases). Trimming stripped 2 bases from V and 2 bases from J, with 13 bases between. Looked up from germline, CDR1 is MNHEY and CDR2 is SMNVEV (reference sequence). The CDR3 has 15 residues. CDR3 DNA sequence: TGTGCCAGCAGTTTAAGCGGGCGAGTCACCTACGAGCAGTACTTC. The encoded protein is CASSLSGRVTYEQYF.

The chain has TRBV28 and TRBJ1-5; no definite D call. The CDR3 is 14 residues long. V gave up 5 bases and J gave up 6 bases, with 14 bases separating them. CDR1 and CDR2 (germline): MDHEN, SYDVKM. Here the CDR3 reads CASSVRFPGQPQHF. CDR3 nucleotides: TGTGCCAGCAGTGTGAGGTTTCCAGGTCAGCCCCAGCATTTT.

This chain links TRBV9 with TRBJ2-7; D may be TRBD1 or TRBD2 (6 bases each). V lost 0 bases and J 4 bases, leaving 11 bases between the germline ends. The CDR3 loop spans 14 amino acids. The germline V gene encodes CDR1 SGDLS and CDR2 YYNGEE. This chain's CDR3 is CASSVAGGRYEQYF. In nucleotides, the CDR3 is TGTGCCAGCAGCGTAGCCGGGGGCAGATACGAGCAGTACTTC.

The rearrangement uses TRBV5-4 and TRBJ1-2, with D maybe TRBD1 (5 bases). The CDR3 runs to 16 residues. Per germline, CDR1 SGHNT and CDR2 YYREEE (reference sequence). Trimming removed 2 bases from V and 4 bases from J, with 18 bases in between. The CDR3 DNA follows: TGTGCCAGCAGCTTAGATTCGCGGGACCCCGCCTATGGCTACACCTTC. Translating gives CASSLDSRDPAYGYTF.

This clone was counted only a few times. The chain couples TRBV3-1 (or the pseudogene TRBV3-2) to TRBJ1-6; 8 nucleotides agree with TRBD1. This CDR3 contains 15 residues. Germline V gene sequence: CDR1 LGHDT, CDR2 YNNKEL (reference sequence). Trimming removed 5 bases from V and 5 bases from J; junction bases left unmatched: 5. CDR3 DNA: TGTGCCAGCAGCTGGGACAGGCGAAATAATTCACCCCTCCACTTT. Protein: CASSWDRRNNSPLHF.